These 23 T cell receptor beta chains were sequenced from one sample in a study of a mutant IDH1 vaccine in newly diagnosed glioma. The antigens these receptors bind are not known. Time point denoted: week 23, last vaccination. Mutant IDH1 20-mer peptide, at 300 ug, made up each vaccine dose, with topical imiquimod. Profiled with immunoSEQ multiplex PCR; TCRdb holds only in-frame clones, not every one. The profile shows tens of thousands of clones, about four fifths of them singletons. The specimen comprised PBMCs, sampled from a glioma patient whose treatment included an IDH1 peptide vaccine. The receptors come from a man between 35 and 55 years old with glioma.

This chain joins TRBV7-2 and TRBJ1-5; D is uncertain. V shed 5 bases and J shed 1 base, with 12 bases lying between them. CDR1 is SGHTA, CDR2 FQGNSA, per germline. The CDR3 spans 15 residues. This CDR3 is CASSAGRGSNQPQHF. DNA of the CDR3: TGTGCCAGCAGCGCTGGACGAGGAAGCAATCAGCCCCAGCATTTT.

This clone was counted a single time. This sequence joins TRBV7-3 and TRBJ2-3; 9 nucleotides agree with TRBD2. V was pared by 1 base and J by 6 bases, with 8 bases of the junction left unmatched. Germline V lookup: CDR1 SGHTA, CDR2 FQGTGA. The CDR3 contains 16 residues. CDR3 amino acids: CASSLRGLAEWDTQYF. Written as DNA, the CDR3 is TGTGCCAGCAGCTTAAGGGGACTAGCTGAGTGGGATACGCAGTATTTT.

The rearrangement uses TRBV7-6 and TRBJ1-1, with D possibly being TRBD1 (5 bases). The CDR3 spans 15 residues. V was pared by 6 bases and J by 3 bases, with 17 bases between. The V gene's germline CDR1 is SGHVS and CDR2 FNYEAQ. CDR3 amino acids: CASRAVGGVDTEAFF. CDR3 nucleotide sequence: TGTGCCAGCAGGGCTGTGGGGGGTGTGGACACTGAAGCTTTCTTT.

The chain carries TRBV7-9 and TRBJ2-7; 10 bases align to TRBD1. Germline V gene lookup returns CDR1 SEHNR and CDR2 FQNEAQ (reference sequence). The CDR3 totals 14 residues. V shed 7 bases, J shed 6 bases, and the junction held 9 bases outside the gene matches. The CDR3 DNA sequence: TGTGCCAGCAAGCAAGACAGGGGGCTGGGCGAGCAGTACTTC. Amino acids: CASKQDRGLGEQYF.

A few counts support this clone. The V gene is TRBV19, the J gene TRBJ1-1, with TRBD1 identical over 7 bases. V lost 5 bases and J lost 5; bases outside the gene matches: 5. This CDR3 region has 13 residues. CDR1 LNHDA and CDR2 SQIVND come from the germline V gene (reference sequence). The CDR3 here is CASSRRGLTEAFF. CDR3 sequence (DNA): TGTGCCAGTAGTCGTAGGGGGCTGACTGAAGCTTTCTTT.

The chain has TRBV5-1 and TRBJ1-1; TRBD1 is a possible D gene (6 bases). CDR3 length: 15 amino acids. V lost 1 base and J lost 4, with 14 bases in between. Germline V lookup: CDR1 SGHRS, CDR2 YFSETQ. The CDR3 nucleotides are TGCGCCAGCAGCTTGAGGGGGAGTTTGGGCACTGAAGCTTTCTTT. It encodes CASSLRGSLGTEAFF. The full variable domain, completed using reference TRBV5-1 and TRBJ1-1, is KAGVTQTPRYLIKTRGQQVTLSCSPISGHRSVSWYQQTPGQGLQFLFEYFSETQRNKGNFPGRFSGRQFSNSRSEMNVSTLELGDSALYLCASSLRGSLGTEAFFGQGTRLTVV.

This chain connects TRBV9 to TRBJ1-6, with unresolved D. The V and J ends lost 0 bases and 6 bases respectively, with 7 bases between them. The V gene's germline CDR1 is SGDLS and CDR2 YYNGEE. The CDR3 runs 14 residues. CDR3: CASSVGDGNSPLHF. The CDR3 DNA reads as TGTGCCAGCAGCGTAGGGGATGGTAATTCACCCCTCCACTTT.

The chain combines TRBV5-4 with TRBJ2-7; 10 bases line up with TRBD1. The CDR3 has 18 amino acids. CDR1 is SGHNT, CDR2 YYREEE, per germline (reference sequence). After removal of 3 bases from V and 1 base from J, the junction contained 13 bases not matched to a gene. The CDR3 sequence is CASSSDRDRGFSSYEQYF. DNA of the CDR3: TGTGCCAGCAGCTCGGACCGGGACAGGGGATTTAGTTCCTACGAGCAGTACTTC.

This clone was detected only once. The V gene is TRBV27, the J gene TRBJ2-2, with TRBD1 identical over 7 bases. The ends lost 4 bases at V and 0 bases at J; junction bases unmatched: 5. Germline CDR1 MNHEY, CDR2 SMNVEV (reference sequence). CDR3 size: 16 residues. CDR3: CASSSTGASNTGELFF. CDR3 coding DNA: TGTGCCAGCAGTTCCACAGGGGCCTCGAACACCGGGGAGCTGTTTTTT.

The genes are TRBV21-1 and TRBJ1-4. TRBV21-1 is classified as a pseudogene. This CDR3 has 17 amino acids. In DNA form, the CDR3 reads TGTGCCAGCAGCAAACGTTGGAGGTACGGGACTAATGAAAAACTGTTTTTT. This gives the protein CASSKRWRYGTNEKLFF.

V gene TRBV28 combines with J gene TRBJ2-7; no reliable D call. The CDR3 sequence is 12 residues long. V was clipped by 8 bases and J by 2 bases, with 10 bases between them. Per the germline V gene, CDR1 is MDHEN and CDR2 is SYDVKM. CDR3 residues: CASLRAPYEQYF. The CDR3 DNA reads TGTGCCAGCCTCCGGGCCCCCTACGAGCAGTACTTC.

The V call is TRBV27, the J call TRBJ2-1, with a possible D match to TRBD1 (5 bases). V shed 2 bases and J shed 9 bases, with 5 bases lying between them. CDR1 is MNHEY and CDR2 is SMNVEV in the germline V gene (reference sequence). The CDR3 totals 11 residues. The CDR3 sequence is CASSLRGEQFF. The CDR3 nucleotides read TGTGCCAGCAGTTTAAGGGGTGAGCAGTTCTTC.

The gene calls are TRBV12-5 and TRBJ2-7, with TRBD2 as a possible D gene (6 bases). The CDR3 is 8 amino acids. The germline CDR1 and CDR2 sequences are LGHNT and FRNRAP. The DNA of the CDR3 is TGTGGGGGAGGCGAGCAGTACTTC. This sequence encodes CGGGEQYF.

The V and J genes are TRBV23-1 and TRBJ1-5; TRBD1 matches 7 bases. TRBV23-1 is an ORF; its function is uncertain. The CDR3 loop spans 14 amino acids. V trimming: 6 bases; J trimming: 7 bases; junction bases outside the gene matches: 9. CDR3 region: CASRGTGAGQPQHF. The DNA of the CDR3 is TGCGCCAGCAGGGGAACAGGGGCTGGCCAGCCCCAGCATTTT.

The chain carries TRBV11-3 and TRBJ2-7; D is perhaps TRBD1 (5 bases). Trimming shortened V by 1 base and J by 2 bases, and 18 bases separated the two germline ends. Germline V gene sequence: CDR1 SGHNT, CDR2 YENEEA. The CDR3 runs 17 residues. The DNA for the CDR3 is TGTGCCAGCAGCTTAGGGCCCTCCCTGACAGTTCCCTACGAGCAGTACTTC. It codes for CASSLGPSLTVPYEQYF.

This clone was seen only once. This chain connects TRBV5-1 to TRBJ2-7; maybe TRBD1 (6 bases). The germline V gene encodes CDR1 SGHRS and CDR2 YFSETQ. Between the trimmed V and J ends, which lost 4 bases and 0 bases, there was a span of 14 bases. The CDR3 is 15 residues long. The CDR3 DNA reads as TGCGCCAGCAGCCCCCTGGGGGCCAGCTCCTACGAGCAGTACTTC. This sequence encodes CASSPLGASSYEQYF.

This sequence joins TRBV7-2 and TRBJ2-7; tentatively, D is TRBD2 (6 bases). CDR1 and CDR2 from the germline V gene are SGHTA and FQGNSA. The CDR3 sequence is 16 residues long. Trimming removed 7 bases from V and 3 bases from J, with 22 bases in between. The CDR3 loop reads CASTTGSSHRFYEQYF. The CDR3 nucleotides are TGTGCCAGCACCACCGGGAGTTCACATCGTTTCTACGAGCAGTACTTC.

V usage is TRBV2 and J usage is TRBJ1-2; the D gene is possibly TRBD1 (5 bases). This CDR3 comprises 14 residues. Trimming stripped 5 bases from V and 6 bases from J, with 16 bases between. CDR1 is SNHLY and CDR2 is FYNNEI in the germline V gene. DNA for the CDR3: TGTGCCAGCAGTTCGGGACGCCTCGGAAATGGCTACACCTTC. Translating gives CASSSGRLGNGYTF.

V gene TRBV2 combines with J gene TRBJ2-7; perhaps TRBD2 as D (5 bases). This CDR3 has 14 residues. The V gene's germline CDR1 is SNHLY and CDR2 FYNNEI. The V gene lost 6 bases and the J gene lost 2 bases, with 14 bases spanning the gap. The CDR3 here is CASRSQPGTYEQYF. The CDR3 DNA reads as TGTGCCAGCAGGTCTCAGCCGGGGACCTACGAGCAGTACTTC.

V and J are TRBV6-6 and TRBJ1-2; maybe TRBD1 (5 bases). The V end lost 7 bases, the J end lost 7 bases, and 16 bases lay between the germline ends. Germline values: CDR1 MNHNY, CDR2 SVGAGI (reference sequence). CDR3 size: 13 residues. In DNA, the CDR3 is TGTGCCAGCAAAATTACAGGTTTAGGTGGCTACACCTTC. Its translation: CASKITGLGGYTF.

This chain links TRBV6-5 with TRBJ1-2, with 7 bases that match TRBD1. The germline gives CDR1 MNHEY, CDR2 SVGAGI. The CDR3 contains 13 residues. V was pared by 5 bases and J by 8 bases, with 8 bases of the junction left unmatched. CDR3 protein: CASSTGDRAGYTF. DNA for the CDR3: TGTGCCAGCAGTACCGGTGACAGGGCCGGCTACACCTTC.

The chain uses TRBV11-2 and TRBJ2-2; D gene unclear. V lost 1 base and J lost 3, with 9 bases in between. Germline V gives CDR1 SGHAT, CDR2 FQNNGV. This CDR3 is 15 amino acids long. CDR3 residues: CASSLVRPYTGELFF. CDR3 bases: TGTGCCAGCAGCTTAGTCAGACCCTACACCGGGGAGCTGTTTTTT. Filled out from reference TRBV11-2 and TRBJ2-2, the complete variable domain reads EAGVAQSPRYKIIEKRQSVAFWCNPISGHATLYWYQQILGQGPKLLIQFQNNGVVDDSQLPKDRFSAERLKGVDSTLKIQPAKLEDSAVYLCASSLVRPYTGELFFGEGSRLTVL.

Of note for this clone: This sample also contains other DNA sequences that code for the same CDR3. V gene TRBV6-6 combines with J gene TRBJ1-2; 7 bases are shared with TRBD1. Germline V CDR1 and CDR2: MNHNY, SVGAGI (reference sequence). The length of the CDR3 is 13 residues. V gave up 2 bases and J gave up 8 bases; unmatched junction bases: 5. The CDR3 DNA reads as TGTGCCAGCAGTTACCGACAGGGAGGGGGCTACACCTTC. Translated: CASSYRQGGGYTF.